The clone carrying this TCR beta chain was picked up a small number of times. No antigen is known for it. This specimen belongs to a study of T cell repertoires in cytomegalovirus infection. Points from the study as a whole: CMV-specific HLA-C-restricted TCR beta clonotypes dominated the ex vivo response.

Each CDR3 protein is one row after TCRdb ran MiXCR on the reads. The table lists around 450,000 distinct CDR3 sequences, roughly a third of them singletons. This CDR3 comprises 14 residues. Trimming at V came to 5 bases and at J to 2 bases, leaving 4 bases not matched to a gene. Germline CDR1 is DFQATT and CDR2 is SNEGSKA (reference sequence). Sequenced sample: PBMCs. This receptor was taken from a human donor in good health (CMV status not recorded). Some clones in this sample may be carry-over from other donors' samples. This chain links TRBV20-1 with TRBJ1-5; 9 nucleotides agree with TRBD1. DNA of the CDR3: TGCAGTGCTCCGGGACAGGGCGGCAATCAGCCCCAGCATTTT. As protein: CSAPGQGGNQPQHF.